The 5 T cell receptor beta chains listed next were all sequenced from one sample in a study of identical twins. TCRdb fed the 5' RACE reads into MiXCR, producing one record per CDR3 protein. The sample lists around 1.7 million distinct CDR3 sequences, around a third occurring once. Material for sequencing was cord blood. Receptor source: a newborn girl in good health.

Notes on this clonotype: One end of the junction does not line up with germline, which may come from a read error. The gene calls are TRBV27 and TRBJ2-6; TRBD1 is a possible D gene (5 bases). CDR1 and CDR2 (germline): MNHEY, SMNVEV (reference sequence). The CDR3 length is 15 residues. The CDR3 DNA is TGTGCCAGCAGTTTCATGGCAGCTGGGGCCAACGTCCCGACTTTC. Amino acids: CASSFMAAGANVPTF.

This clonotype turned up a few times. The chain carries TRBV13 and TRBJ1-2; 7 bases agree with TRBD1. V trimming: 4 bases; J trimming: 3 bases; junction bases outside the gene matches: 8. There are 15 residues in the CDR3. The germline V gene has CDR1 PRHDT and CDR2 FYEKMQ (reference sequence). The CDR3 DNA reads TGTGCCAGCAGCTCGCGGGACAGCCAATACTATGGCTACACCTTC. Amino acid sequence: CASSSRDSQYYGYTF.

This chain joins TRBV6-1 and TRBJ2-5; TRBD2 aligns across 9 bases. V was clipped by 1 base and J by 11 bases; unmatched bases: 14. The CDR3 has 16 residues. Germline V lookup: CDR1 MNHNS, CDR2 SASEGT. This CDR3 is CASSEGRGGFGGEQYF. The DNA of the CDR3 is TGTGCCAGCAGTGAAGGGCGGGGGGGATTCGGTGGTGAGCAGTACTTC.

With respect to this clonotype: A read error may explain this, as a much larger clone is one base away. The gene calls are TRBV27 and TRBJ2-7; the match to TRBD2 covers 10 bases. V lost 7 bases, J lost 2 bases, and 8 bases stayed unmatched. The germline V gene has CDR1 MNHEY and CDR2 SMNVEV (reference sequence). CDR3 length: 15 residues. This chain's CDR3 is CASIRSLAGPYEQYF. DNA for the CDR3: TGTGCCAGCATAAGATCACTAGCGGGGCCCTACGAGCAGTACTTC.

In nucleotides, the CDR3 is TGTGCCAGCAGCTTATCAGGGGGCAAGTTTCAGCCCCAGCATTTT. Translating gives CASSLSGGKFQPQHF. V is TRBV7-2 and J is TRBJ1-5, with 8 bases lining up with TRBD1. Trimming removed 2 bases from V and 6 bases from J; junction bases left unmatched: 6. The CDR3 runs 15 residues. From germline, CDR1 is SGHTA and CDR2 FQGNSA.